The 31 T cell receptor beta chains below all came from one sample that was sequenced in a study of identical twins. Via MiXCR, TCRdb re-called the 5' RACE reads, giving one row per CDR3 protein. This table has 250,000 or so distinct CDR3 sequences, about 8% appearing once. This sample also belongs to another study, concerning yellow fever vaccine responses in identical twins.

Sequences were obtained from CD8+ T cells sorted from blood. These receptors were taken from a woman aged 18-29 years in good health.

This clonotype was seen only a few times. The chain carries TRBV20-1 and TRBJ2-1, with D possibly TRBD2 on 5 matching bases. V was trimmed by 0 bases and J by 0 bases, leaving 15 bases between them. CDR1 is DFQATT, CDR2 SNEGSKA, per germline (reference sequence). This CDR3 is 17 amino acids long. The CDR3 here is CSARDGGGLTSYNEQFF. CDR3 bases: TGCAGTGCTAGAGATGGAGGCGGCCTAACCTCCTACAATGAGCAGTTCTTC.

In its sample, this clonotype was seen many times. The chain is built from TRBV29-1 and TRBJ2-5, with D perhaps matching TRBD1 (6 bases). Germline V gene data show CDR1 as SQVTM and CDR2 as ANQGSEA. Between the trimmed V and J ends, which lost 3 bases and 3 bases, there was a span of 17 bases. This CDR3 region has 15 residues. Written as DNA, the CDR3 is TGCAGCGTTGAGATGCCAGGACAGTCAAAAGAGACCCAGTACTTC. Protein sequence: CSVEMPGQSKETQYF.

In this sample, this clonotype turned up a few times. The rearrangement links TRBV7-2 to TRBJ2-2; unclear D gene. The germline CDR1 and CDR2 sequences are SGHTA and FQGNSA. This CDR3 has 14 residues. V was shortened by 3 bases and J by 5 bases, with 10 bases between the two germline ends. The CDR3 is CASSFLSGTGELFF. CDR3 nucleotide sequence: TGTGCCAGCAGCTTCTTAAGTGGGACCGGGGAGCTGTTTTTT. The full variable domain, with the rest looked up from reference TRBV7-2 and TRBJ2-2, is GAGVSQSPSNKVTEKGKDVELRCDPISGHTALYWYRQSLGQGLEFLIYFQGNSAPDKSGLPSDRFSAERTGGSVSTLTIQRTQQEDSAVYLCASSFLSGTGELFFGEGSRLTVL.

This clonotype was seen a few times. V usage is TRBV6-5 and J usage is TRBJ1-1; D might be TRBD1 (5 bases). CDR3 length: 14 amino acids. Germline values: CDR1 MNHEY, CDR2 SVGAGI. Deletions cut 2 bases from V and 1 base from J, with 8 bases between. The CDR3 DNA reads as TGTGCCAGCAGTTACGGGACGGAGAACACTGAAGCTTTCTTT. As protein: CASSYGTENTEAFF.

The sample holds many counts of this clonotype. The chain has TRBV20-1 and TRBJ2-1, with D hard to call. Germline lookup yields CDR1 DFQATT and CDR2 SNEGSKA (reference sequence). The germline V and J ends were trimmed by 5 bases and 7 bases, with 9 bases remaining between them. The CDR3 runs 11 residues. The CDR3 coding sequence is TGCAGTGCTCCGTGGGAAAATGAGCAGTTCTTC. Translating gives CSAPWENEQFF.

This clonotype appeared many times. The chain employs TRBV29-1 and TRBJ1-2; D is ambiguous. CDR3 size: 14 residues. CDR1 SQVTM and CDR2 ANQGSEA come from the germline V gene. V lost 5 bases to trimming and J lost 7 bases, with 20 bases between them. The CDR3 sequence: CSVPLVGPHGGYTF. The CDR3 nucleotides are TGCAGCGTTCCTTTGGTGGGCCCCCACGGTGGCTACACCTTC.

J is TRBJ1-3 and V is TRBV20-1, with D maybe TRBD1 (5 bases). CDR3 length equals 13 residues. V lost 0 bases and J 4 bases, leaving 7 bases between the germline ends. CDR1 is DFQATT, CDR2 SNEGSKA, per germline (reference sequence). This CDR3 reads CSAREGTGNTIYF. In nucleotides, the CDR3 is TGCAGTGCTAGAGAAGGGACCGGAAACACCATATATTTT.

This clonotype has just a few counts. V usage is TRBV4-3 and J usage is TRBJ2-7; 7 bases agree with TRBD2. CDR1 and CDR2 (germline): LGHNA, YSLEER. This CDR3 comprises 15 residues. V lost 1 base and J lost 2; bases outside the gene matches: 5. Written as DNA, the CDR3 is TGCGCCAGCAGCCAAGGGGCTAGCGGTACCTACGAGCAGTACTTC. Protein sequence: CASSQGASGTYEQYF.

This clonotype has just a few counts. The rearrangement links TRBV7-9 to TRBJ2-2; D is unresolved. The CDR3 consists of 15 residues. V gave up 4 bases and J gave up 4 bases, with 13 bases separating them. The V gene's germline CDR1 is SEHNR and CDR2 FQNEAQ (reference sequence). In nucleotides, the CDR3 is TGTGCCAGCAGCTCAAGACCAATCTCCACCGGGGAGCTGTTTTTT. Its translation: CASSSRPISTGELFF.

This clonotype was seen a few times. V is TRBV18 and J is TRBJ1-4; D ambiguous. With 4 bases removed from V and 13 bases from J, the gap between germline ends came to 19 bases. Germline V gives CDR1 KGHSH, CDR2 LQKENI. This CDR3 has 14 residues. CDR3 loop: CASSLKGVKAGLFF. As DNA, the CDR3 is TGTGCCAGCTCACTTAAGGGAGTCAAGGCGGGACTGTTTTTT.

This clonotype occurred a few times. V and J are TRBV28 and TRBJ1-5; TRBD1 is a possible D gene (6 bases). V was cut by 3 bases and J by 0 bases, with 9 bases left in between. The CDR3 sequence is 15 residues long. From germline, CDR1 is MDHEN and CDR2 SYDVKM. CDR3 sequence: CASSFGGHSNQPQHF. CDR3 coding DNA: TGTGCCAGCAGTTTCGGGGGGCATAGCAATCAGCCCCAGCATTTT. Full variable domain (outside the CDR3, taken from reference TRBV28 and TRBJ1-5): DVKVTQSSRYLVKRTGEKVFLECVQDMDHENMFWYRQDPGLGLRLIYFSYDVKMKEKGDIPEGYSVSREKKERFSLILESASTNQTSMYLCASSFGGHSNQPQHFGDGTRLSIL.

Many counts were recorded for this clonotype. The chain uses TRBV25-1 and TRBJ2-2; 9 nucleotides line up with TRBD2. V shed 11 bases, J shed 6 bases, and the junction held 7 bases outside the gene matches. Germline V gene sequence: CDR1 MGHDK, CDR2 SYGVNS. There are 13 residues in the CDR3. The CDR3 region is CAHSGRGSGELFF. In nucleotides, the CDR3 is TGTGCCCATAGCGGGAGAGGGTCCGGGGAGCTGTTTTTT.

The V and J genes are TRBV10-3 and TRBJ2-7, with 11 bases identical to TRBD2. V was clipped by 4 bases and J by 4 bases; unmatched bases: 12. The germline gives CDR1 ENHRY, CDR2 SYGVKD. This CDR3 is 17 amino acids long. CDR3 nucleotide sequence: TGTGCCATCAGTGGAAAAGAAACCGGGACTAGCGGATACGAGCAGTACTTC. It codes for CAISGKETGTSGYEQYF.

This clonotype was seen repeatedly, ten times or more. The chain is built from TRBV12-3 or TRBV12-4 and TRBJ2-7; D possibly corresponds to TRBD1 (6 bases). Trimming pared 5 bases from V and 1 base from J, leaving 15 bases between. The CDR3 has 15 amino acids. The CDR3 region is CASSPHRDISYEQYF. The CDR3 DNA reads TGTGCCAGCAGTCCCCACCGGGACATATCCTACGAGCAGTACTTC.

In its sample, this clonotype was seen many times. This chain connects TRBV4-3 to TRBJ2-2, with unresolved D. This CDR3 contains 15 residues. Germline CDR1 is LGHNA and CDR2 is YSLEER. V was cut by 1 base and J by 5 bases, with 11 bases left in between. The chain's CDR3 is CASSQGTSGTGELFF. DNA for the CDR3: TGCGCCAGCAGCCAAGGCACCTCGGGTACCGGGGAGCTGTTTTTT.

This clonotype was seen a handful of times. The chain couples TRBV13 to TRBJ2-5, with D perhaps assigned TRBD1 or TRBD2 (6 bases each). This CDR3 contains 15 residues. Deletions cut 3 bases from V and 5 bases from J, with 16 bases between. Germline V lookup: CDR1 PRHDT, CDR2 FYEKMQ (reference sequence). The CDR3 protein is CASSFRGLGLETQYF. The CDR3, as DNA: TGTGCCAGCAGCTTCCGGGGGCTGGGGCTGGAGACCCAGTACTTC.

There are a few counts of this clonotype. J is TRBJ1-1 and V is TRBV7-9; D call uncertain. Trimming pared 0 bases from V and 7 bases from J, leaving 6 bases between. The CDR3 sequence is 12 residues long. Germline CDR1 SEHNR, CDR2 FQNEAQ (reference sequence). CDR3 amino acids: CASSLAAFEAFF. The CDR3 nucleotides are TGTGCCAGCAGCTTAGCGGCCTTTGAAGCTTTCTTT.

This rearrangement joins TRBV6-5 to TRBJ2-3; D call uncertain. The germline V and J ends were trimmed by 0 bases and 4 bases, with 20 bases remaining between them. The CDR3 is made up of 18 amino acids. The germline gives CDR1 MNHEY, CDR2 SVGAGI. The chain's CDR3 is CASSYSLDPRSLPDTQYF. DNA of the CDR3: TGTGCCAGCAGTTACTCGCTGGATCCACGGTCATTGCCAGATACGCAGTATTTT.

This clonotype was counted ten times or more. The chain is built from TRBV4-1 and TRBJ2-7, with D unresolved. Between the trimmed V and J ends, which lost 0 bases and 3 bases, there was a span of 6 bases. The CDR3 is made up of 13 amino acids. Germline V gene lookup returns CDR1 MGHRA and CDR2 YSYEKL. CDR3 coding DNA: TGCGCCAGCAGCCAAGAATTGTACTACGAGCAGTACTTC. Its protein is CASSQELYYEQYF.

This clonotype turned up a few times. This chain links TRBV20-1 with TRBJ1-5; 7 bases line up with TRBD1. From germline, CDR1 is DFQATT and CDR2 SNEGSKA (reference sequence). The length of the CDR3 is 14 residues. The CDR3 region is CSALRQGENQPQHF. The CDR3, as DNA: TGCTCAGCCCTTCGACAGGGAGAGAATCAGCCCCAGCATTTT.

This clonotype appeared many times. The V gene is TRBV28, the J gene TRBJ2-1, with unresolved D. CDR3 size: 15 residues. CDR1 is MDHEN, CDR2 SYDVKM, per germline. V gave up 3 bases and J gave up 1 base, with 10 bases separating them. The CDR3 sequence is CASSFRLASYNEQFF. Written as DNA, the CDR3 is TGTGCCAGCAGTTTTCGCCTGGCGTCCTACAATGAGCAGTTCTTC.

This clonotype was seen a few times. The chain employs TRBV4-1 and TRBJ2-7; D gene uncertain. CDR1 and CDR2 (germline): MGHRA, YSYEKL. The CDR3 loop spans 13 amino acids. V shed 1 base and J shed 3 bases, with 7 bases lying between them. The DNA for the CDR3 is TGCGCCAGCAGCCAAGTCAGTTACTACGAGCAGTACTTC. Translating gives CASSQVSYYEQYF.

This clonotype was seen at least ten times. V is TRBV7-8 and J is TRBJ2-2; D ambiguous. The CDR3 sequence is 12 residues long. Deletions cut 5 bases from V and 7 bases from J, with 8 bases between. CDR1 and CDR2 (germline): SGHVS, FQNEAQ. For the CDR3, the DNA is TGTGCCAGCAGCCTAGGGATCGGGGAGCTGTTTTTT. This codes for CASSLGIGELFF.

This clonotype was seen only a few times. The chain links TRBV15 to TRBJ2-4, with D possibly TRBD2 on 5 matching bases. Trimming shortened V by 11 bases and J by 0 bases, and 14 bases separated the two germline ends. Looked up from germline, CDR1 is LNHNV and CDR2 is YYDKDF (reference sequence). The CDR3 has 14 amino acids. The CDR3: CASAWGVAKNIQYF. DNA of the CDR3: TGTGCCTCTGCTTGGGGAGTAGCCAAAAACATTCAGTACTTC.

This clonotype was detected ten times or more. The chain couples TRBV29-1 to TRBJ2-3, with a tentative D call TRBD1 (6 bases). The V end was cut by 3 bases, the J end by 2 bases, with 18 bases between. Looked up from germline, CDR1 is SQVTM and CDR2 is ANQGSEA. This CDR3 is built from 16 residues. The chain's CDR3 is CSVDKLRDNDTDTQYF. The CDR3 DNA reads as TGCAGCGTTGACAAACTCCGGGACAACGACACAGATACGCAGTATTTT.

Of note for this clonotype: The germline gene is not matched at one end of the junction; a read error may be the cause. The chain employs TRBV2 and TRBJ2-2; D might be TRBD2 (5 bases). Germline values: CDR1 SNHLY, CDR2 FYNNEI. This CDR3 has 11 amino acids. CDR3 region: CAITNTGERFF. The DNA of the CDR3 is TGTGCCATAACCAACACCGGGGAGCGGTTTTTT.

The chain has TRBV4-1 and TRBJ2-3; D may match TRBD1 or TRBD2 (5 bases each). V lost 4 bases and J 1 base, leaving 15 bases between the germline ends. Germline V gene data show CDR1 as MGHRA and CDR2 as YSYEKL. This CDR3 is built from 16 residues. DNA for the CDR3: TGCGCCAGCAGCCCTGCCGGACTGGGGGGCACAGATACGCAGTATTTT. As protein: CASSPAGLGGTDTQYF.

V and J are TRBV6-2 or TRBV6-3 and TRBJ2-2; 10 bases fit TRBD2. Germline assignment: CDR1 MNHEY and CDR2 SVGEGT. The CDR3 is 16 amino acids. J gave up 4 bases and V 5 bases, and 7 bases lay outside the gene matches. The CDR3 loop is CASSPRLAGPTGELFF. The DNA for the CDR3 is TGTGCCAGCAGTCCCCGACTAGCGGGCCCCACCGGGGAGCTGTTTTTT.

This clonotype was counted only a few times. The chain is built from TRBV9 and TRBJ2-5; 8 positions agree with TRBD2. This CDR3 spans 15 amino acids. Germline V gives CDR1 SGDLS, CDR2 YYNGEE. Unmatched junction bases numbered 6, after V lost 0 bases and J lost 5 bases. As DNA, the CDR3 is TGTGCCAGCAGCGTAGACTGGAGCGGGGGTGAGACCCAGTACTTC. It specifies CASSVDWSGGETQYF.

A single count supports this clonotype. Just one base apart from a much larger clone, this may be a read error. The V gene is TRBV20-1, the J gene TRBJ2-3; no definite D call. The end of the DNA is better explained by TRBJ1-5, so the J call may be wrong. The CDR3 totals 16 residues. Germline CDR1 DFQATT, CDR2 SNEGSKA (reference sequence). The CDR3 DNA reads TGCAGTGCTAGAGATCTTTCCGGCCTTAGCACAGATACGCAGCATTTT. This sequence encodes CSARDLSGLSTDTQHF.

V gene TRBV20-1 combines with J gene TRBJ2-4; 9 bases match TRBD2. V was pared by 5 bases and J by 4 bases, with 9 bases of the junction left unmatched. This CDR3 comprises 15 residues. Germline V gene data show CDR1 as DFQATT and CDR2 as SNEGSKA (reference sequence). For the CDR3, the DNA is TGCAGTGCTGACCTCCCGACTAGCGGAAAAAACATTCAGTACTTC. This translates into CSADLPTSGKNIQYF.